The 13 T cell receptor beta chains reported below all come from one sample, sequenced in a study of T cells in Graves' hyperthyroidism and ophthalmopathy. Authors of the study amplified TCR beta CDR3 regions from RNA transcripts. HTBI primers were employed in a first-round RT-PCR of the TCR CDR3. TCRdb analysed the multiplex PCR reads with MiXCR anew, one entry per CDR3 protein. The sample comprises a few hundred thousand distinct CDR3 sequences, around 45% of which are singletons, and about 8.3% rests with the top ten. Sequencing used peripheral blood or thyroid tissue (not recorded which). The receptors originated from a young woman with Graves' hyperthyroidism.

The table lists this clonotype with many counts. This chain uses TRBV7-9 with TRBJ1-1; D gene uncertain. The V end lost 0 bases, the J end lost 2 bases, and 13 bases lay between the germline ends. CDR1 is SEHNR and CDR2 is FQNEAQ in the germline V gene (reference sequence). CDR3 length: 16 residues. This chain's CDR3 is CASSLARRRQNTEAFF. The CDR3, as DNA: TGTGCCAGCAGCTTAGCGCGCCGACGGCAAAACACTGAAGCTTTCTTT.

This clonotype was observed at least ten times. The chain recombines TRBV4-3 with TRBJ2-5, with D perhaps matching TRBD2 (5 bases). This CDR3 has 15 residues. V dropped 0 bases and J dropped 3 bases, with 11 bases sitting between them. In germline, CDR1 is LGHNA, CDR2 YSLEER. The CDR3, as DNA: TGCGCCAGCAGCCAAGATCGGCTAGCAGAAGAGACCCAGTACTTC. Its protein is CASSQDRLAEETQYF.

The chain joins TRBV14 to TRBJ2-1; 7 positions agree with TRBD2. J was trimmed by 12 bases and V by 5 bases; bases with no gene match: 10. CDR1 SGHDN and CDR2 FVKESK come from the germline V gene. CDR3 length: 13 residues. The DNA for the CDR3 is TGTGCCAGCAGCGAGGGACTATTTGAGGGGCAGTTCTTC. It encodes CASSEGLFEGQFF.

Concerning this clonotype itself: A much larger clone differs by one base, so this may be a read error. The DNA of the CDR3 is TGCGCCAGCAGCCAGGCGAGACAGAAAGAGACCCAGTACTTC. Translated, it gives CASSQARQKETQYF. The chain couples TRBV4-1 to TRBJ2-5; tentative D call: TRBD1 (5 bases). Per the germline V gene, CDR1 is MGHRA and CDR2 is YSYEKL. The ends were cut back, 3 bases at V and 3 bases at J, with 11 bases in the middle. This CDR3 contains 14 residues.

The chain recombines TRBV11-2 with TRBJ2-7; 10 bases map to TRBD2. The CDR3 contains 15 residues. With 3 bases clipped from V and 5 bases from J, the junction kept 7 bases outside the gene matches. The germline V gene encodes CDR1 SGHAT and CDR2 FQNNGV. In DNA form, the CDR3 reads TGTGCCAGCAGCTTGGGTATAGCGGGAGGTAACGAGCAGTACTTC. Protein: CASSLGIAGGNEQYF. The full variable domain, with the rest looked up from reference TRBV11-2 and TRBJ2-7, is EAGVAQSPRYKIIEKRQSVAFWCNPISGHATLYWYQQILGQGPKLLIQFQNNGVVDDSQLPKDRFSAERLKGVDSTLKIQPAKLEDSAVYLCASSLGIAGGNEQYFGPGTRLTVT.

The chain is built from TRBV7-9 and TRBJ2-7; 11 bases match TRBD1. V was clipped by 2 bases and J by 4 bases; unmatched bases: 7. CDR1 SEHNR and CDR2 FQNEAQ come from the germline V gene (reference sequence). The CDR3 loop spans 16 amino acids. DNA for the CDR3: TGTGCCAGCAGCTTATACCCCGGGACAGGGGGTTACGAGCAGTACTTC. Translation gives CASSLYPGTGGYEQYF.

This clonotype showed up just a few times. The CDR3 bases are TGTGCCAGCACCCTTAGCCGGGTCGGGGGGCAGTACTTC. Amino acid sequence: CASTLSRVGGQYF. The chain recombines TRBV7-2 with TRBJ2-7; TRBD2 might be the D (6 bases). The CDR3 covers 13 residues. The V and J ends lost 7 bases and 9 bases respectively, with 19 bases between them. CDR1 is SGHTA and CDR2 is FQGNSA in the germline V gene. The full variable domain, rest sourced from reference TRBV7-2 and TRBJ2-7, is GAGVSQSPSNKVTEKGKDVELRCDPISGHTALYWYRQSLGQGLEFLIYFQGNSAPDKSGLPSDRFSAERTGGSVSTLTIQRTQQEDSAVYLCASTLSRVGGQYFGPGTRLTVT.

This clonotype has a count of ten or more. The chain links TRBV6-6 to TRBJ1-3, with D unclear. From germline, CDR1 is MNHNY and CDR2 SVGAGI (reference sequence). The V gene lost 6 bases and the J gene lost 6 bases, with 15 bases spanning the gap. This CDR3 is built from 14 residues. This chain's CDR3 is CASSPNAGENTIYF. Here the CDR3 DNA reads TGTGCCAGCAGCCCGAACGCTGGGGAAAACACCATATATTTT.

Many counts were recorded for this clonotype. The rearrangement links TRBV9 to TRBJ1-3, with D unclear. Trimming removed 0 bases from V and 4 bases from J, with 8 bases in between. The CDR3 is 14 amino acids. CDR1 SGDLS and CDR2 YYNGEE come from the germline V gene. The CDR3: CASSVAPDGNTIYF. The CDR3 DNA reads TGTGCCAGCAGCGTAGCCCCGGACGGAAACACCATATATTTT.

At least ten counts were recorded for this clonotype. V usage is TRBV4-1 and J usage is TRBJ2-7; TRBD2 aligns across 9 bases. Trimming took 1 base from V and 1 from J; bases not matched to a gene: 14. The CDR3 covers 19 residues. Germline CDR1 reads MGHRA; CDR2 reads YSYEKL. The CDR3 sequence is CASSQGGDAVAGGSYEQYF. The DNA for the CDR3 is TGCGCCAGCAGCCAAGGTGGGGACGCTGTCGCGGGAGGGTCCTACGAGCAGTACTTC.

The CDR3 nucleotides are TGTGCCAGCAGCAGGGGGGACGGGAACACTGAAGCTTTCTTT. Translation: CASSRGDGNTEAFF. The chain has TRBV7-6 and TRBJ1-1, with TRBD1 as a possible D gene (6 bases). V lost 5 bases, J lost 1 base, and 11 bases lay in between. The CDR3 sequence is 14 residues long. Germline assignment: CDR1 SGHVS and CDR2 FNYEAQ.

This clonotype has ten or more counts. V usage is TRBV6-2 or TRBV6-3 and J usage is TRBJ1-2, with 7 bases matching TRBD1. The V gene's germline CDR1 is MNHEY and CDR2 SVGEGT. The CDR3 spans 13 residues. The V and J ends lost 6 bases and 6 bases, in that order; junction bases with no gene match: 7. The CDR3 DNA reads TGTGCCAGCAGCCAAGGGGACAGAAATGGCTACACCTTC. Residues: CASSQGDRNGYTF.

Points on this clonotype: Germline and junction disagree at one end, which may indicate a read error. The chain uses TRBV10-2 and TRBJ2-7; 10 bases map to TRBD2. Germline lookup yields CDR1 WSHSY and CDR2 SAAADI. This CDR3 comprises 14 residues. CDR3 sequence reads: CASTTGLASDEQYF. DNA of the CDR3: TGTGCCAGCACCACGGGACTAGCGAGCGACGAGCAGTACTTC.